Listed here are 28 T cell receptor beta chains from one sample, sequenced in a study of blood T cell repertoires in COVID-19. Profiling relied on immunoSEQ multiplex PCR, and the TCRdb table lists in-frame clones only, not all of them. The sample carries roughly 190,000 clones, 84% recorded once. Sample: peripheral blood. The source is a woman in her 70s with active or convalescent COVID-19.

The chain joins TRBV19 to TRBJ2-1; no definite D call. The germline gives CDR1 LNHDA, CDR2 SQIVND (reference sequence). Trimming took 6 bases from V and 0 from J, leaving 12 bases between them. The CDR3 has 15 residues. The CDR3: CASRAVGSSYNEQFF. CDR3 nucleotides: TGTGCCAGTAGGGCGGTTGGAAGCTCCTACAATGAGCAGTTCTTC.

The chain recombines TRBV25-1 with TRBJ2-1, with 7 bases fitting TRBD2. V was clipped by 7 bases and J by 10 bases; unmatched bases: 13. The CDR3 runs 14 residues. Germline V lookup: CDR1 MGHDK, CDR2 SYGVNS. This CDR3 reads CASTFAGVSNEQFF. CDR3 bases: TGTGCCAGCACCTTTGCGGGAGTGTCCAACGAGCAGTTCTTC.

The chain couples TRBV7-9 to TRBJ2-1; TRBD1 agrees at 10 bases. CDR3 size: 14 residues. Trimming cost V 4 bases and J 5 bases; bases outside gene matches: 2. Per the germline V gene, CDR1 is SEHNR and CDR2 is FQNEAQ (reference sequence). The CDR3 sequence: CASSSGQGNNEQFF. The CDR3 region has the DNA TGTGCCAGCAGCTCGGGACAGGGGAACAATGAGCAGTTCTTC.

The rearrangement uses TRBV18 and TRBJ1-1; D remains ambiguous. Trimming pared 0 bases from V and 2 bases from J, leaving 13 bases between. CDR1 and CDR2 from the germline V gene are KGHSH and LQKENI. The CDR3 spans 16 residues. The CDR3 spells CASSPPNPGYNTEAFF. In nucleotides, the CDR3 is TGTGCCAGCTCACCACCGAATCCAGGCTACAACACTGAAGCTTTCTTT.

The V gene is TRBV5-1, the J gene TRBJ2-7; D is perhaps TRBD2 (6 bases). The V end lost 4 bases, the J end lost 3 bases, and 14 bases lay between the germline ends. Germline V lookup: CDR1 SGHRS, CDR2 YFSETQ. This CDR3 is built from 14 residues. CDR3 in amino acids: CASSSGGVLYEQYF. The CDR3 DNA is TGCGCCAGCAGCAGCGGAGGGGTCCTCTACGAGCAGTACTTC.

The V call is TRBV5-6, the J call TRBJ1-2; 8 bases align to TRBD1. This CDR3 has 13 amino acids. The trim removed 5 bases at V and 4 bases at J, leaving 4 bases unmatched. CDR1 is SGHDT and CDR2 is YYEEEE in the germline V gene. CDR3 loop: CASRTTGGYGYTF. The DNA of the CDR3 is TGTGCCAGCAGAACTACAGGGGGCTATGGCTACACCTTC.

V gene TRBV7-9 combines with J gene TRBJ1-1; possible D gene TRBD1, 5 bases. CDR3 size: 14 residues. The V gene lost 2 bases and the J gene lost 10 bases, with 17 bases spanning the gap. Per the germline V gene, CDR1 is SEHNR and CDR2 is FQNEAQ (reference sequence). CDR3 in amino acids: CASSLSFGGEGAFF. The CDR3, as DNA: TGTGCCAGCAGCTTATCCTTCGGGGGGGAGGGAGCTTTCTTT.

The chain links TRBV2 to TRBJ1-2; TRBD1 might be the D (5 bases). This CDR3 is built from 12 residues. Trimming removed 7 bases at V and 2 bases at J, with 8 bases between. Germline V CDR1 and CDR2: SNHLY, FYNNEI. CDR3 protein: CASTRVNYGYTF. The CDR3 DNA is TGTGCCAGCACCAGGGTAAACTATGGCTACACCTTC.

The rearrangement joins TRBV19 to TRBJ2-7; D perhaps matches TRBD2 (6 bases). Germline loops: CDR1 LNHDA, CDR2 SQIVND (reference sequence). This CDR3 has 15 residues. Trimming pared 5 bases from V and 0 bases from J, leaving 14 bases between. The DNA of the CDR3 is TGTGCCAGTAGTTCCCACTCCGGGGGCTCCTACGAGCAGTACTTC. Translation gives CASSSHSGGSYEQYF. The variable domain in full, completed from reference TRBV19 and TRBJ2-7, reads DGGITQSPKYLFRKEGQNVTLSCEQNLNHDAMYWYRQDPGQGLRLIYYSQIVNDFQKGDIAEGYSVSREKKESFPLTVTSAQKNPTAFYLCASSSHSGGSYEQYFGPGTRLTVT.

This clone showed up just once. V gene TRBV7-3 combines with J gene TRBJ2-2; the match to TRBD2 covers 8 bases. The germline V gene has CDR1 SGHTA and CDR2 FQGTGA. V shed 5 bases, J shed 3 bases, and the junction held 8 bases outside the gene matches. The CDR3 has 16 amino acids. The CDR3 region has the DNA TGTGCCAGCAGCAAGACCGGGACTAGAGACACCGGGGAGCTGTTTTTT. It encodes CASSKTGTRDTGELFF. Filled out from reference TRBV7-3 and TRBJ2-2, the complete variable domain reads GAGVSQTPSNKVTEKGKYVELRCDPISGHTALYWYRQSLGQGPEFLIYFQGTGAADDSGLPNDRFFAVRPEGSVSTLKIQRTERGDSAVYLCASSKTGTRDTGELFFGEGSRLTVL.

This chain joins TRBV29-1 and TRBJ2-3, with D perhaps TRBD2 (5 bases). The germline V gene encodes CDR1 SQVTM and CDR2 ANQGSEA. This CDR3 comprises 12 residues. Trimming stripped 6 bases from V and 3 bases from J, with 10 bases between. The CDR3 here is CSVRPGTDTQYF. The CDR3 DNA reads TGCAGCGTGCGGCCGGGAACAGATACGCAGTATTTT.

The chain uses TRBV30 and TRBJ2-7; 7 bases match TRBD2. The CDR3 contains 15 residues. V shed 0 bases, J shed 2 bases, and the junction held 7 bases outside the gene matches. CDR1 and CDR2 from the germline V gene are GTSNPN and SVGIG (reference sequence). In DNA form, the CDR3 reads TGTGCCTGGAGTGTAGGCGGGAGTCAGGCCTACGAGCAGTACTTC. It codes for CAWSVGGSQAYEQYF.

This chain's CDR3 is CASSLGRIDEQFF. The DNA of the CDR3 is TGTGCCAGCAGCCTGGGCAGGATCGATGAGCAGTTCTTC. The chain combines TRBV7-9 with TRBJ2-1; unclear D gene. Trimming took off 5 bases at V and 8 bases at J, with 13 bases between the two ends. CDR1 is SEHNR, CDR2 FQNEAQ, per germline (reference sequence). The CDR3 contains 13 residues. The full variable domain, in which reference TRBV7-9 and TRBJ2-1 provide the parts outside the CDR3, is DTGVSQNPRHKITKRGQNVTFRCDPISEHNRLYWYRQTLGQGPEFLTYFQNEAQLEKSRLLSDRFSAERPKGSFSTLEIQRTEQGDSAMYLCASSLGRIDEQFFGPGTRLTVL.

As to this clone: This sample includes further DNA sequences coding for the same CDR3. The rearrangement uses TRBV18 and TRBJ1-1, with a possible D match to TRBD1 (5 bases). The CDR3 contains 13 residues. With 5 bases removed from V and 1 base from J, the gap between germline ends came to 8 bases. Germline CDR1 is KGHSH and CDR2 is LQKENI. The CDR3 spells CASSSGQNTEAFF. Here the CDR3 DNA reads TGTGCCAGCTCATCAGGACAGAACACTGAAGCTTTCTTT.

V gene TRBV6-5 combines with J gene TRBJ2-7, with a possible D match to TRBD2 (5 bases). The CDR3 loop spans 15 amino acids. The germline gives CDR1 MNHEY, CDR2 SVGAGI. V was shortened by 8 bases and J by 4 bases, with 21 bases between the two germline ends. CDR3 nucleotide sequence: TGTGCCAGCTCCATGAGCGGACTGACCCCATACGAGCAGTACTTC. Its translation is CASSMSGLTPYEQYF.

This clone showed up many times. This sequence joins TRBV7-8 and TRBJ2-5; unclear D gene. This CDR3 contains 12 residues. Germline V gene data show CDR1 as SGHVS and CDR2 as FQNEAQ. V was pared by 5 bases and J by 5 bases, with 9 bases between. The CDR3 sequence: CASSRQLETQYF. The CDR3 nucleotides are TGTGCCAGCAGCCGTCAACTTGAGACCCAGTACTTC.

A few counts support this clone. V and J are TRBV29-1 and TRBJ1-1, with D perhaps TRBD1 (5 bases). CDR1 and CDR2 from the germline V gene are SQVTM and ANQGSEA. This CDR3 spans 11 amino acids. V was cut by 7 bases and J by 3 bases, with 9 bases left in between. CDR3 nucleotide sequence: TGCAGCGGGCGGGGACACACTGAAGCTTTCTTT. Its translation is CSGRGHTEAFF.

This rearrangement joins TRBV11-2 to TRBJ1-5; D remains ambiguous. V shed 5 bases and J shed 0 bases, with 14 bases lying between them. There are 16 residues in the CDR3. The germline CDR1 and CDR2 sequences are SGHAT and FQNNGV. The CDR3 nucleotides are TGTGCCAGCAGCCGCACCCCCCAGGTTAGCAATCAGCCCCAGCATTTT. Translated, it gives CASSRTPQVSNQPQHF.

The chain has TRBV28 and TRBJ1-1, with D perhaps matching TRBD1 (5 bases). V dropped 2 bases and J dropped 7 bases, with 14 bases sitting between them. This CDR3 spans 14 amino acids. CDR1 is MDHEN, CDR2 SYDVKM, per germline. Here the CDR3 reads CASSLPDSIVEAFF. CDR3 DNA: TGTGCCAGCAGTTTACCCGACAGTATAGTTGAAGCTTTCTTT.

The genes are TRBV21-1 and TRBJ1-2; TRBD1, the table's D call, was not compared with the DNA. TRBV21-1 is assigned pseudogene status. The CDR3 has 15 residues. The CDR3 DNA sequence: TGTGCCAGCAGCAAAGGGGACAGGCCCGTTGGTGGCTACACCTTC. Translation gives CASSKGDRPVGGYTF.

The J gene is TRBJ2-2, the V gene TRBV23-1; TRBD2 aligns across 14 bases. TRBV23-1 is noted as an ORF with a role that remains uncertain. The length of the CDR3 is 18 residues. J lost 7 bases, V lost 4 bases, and 11 bases had no gene match. CDR3 loop: CASSPPSTSGRAGGELFF. The CDR3 DNA reads as TGCGCCAGCAGTCCGCCCTCGACTAGCGGGAGGGCCGGCGGGGAGCTGTTTTTT.

V and J are TRBV3-1 (or the pseudogene TRBV3-2) and TRBJ2-1; 8 nucleotides line up with TRBD2. Germline CDR1 reads LGHDT; CDR2 reads YNNKEL (reference sequence). Trimming cost V 2 bases and J 0 bases; bases outside gene matches: 6. The CDR3 is made up of 17 amino acids. The chain's CDR3 is CASSQYGRASSYNEQFF. In DNA, the CDR3 is TGTGCCAGCAGCCAATACGGGAGGGCGAGCTCCTACAATGAGCAGTTCTTC.

V gene TRBV12-5 combines with J gene TRBJ1-5; D is ambiguous. The germline CDR1 and CDR2 sequences are LGHNT and FRNRAP. Trimming stripped 1 base from V and 5 bases from J, with 12 bases between. The length of the CDR3 is 15 residues. The CDR3 loop reads CASGLGPTRDQPQHF. The CDR3 bases are TGTGCTAGTGGTTTGGGACCGACTCGGGATCAGCCCCAGCATTTT. The variable domain in full, completed from reference TRBV12-5 and TRBJ1-5, reads DARVTQTPRHKVTEMGQEVTMRCQPILGHNTVFWYRQTMMQGLELLAYFRNRAPLDDSGMPKDRFSAEMPDATLATLKIQPSEPRDSAVYFCASGLGPTRDQPQHFGDGTRLSIL.

V usage is TRBV28 and J usage is TRBJ2-1; 14 bases match TRBD2. The CDR3 has 15 amino acids. CDR1 and CDR2 (germline): MDHEN, SYDVKM. Losses at the gene ends were 7 bases for V and 11 bases for J; bases not matched to a gene: 10. The CDR3 nucleotides read TGTGCCAGCAACCCCGGCGGGACTAGCGGGAGAAAGCAGTTCTTC. Its protein is CASNPGGTSGRKQFF.

The chain carries TRBV6-1 and TRBJ2-1, with 14 bases matching TRBD2. This CDR3 comprises 21 residues. The trim removed 1 base at V and 1 base at J, leaving 12 bases unmatched. The germline gives CDR1 MNHNS, CDR2 SASEGT. In DNA, the CDR3 is TGTGCCAGCAGTGAAGGCCAGACTAGCGGGAGGGGGTCGGTTTCCTACAATGAGCAGTTCTTC. Protein product: CASSEGQTSGRGSVSYNEQFF.

The V call is TRBV27, the J call TRBJ2-5; no firm D call. The CDR3 length is 15 residues. V lost 5 bases, J lost 1 base, and 14 bases lay in between. Germline V CDR1 and CDR2: MNHEY, SMNVEV (reference sequence). CDR3 in DNA: TGTGCCAGCAGTCCCCTGGCAGGTATCCAAGAGACCCAGTACTTC. It is translated as CASSPLAGIQETQYF.

The genes are TRBV25-1 and TRBJ2-1; D remains ambiguous. The CDR3 consists of 16 residues. V was shortened by 3 bases and J by 3 bases, with 15 bases between the two germline ends. Germline V gene lookup returns CDR1 MGHDK and CDR2 SYGVNS. The chain's CDR3 is CASSDSDILHYNEQFF. For the CDR3, the DNA is TGTGCCAGCAGTGATTCTGACATCCTCCACTACAATGAGCAGTTCTTC.

The chain is built from TRBV7-8 and TRBJ1-5, with 7 nucleotides matching TRBD1. With V trimmed by 6 bases and J by 6 bases, 8 bases remained unmatched. The CDR3 is made up of 14 amino acids. Looked up from germline, CDR1 is SGHVS and CDR2 is FQNEAQ. In DNA, the CDR3 is TGTGCCAGCAGTCAAGACAGGGTTGGTCAGCCCCAGCATTTT. It codes for CASSQDRVGQPQHF.